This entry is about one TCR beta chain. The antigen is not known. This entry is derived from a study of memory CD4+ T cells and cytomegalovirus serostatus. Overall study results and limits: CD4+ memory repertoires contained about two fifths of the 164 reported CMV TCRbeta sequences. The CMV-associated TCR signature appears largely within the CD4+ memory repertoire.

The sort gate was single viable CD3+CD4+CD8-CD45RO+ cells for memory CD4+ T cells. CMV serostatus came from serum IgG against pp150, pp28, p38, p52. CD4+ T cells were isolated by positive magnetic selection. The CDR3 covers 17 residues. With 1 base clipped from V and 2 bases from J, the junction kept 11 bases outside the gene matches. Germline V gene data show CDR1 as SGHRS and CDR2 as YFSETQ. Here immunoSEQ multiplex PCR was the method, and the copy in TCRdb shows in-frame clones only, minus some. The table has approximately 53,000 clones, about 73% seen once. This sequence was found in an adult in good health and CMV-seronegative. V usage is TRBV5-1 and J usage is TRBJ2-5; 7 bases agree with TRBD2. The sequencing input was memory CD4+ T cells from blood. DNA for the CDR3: TGCGCCAGCAGCTTGTTGCTCCCGGGAGGAGGGCAAGAGACCCAGTACTTC. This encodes CASSLLLPGGGQETQYF.